This T cell receptor (beta chain) was sequenced for a study of control samples from healthy donors and cancer patients. The CDR3 is 14 residues long. The germline gives CDR1 MNHNS, CDR2 SASEGT. The V and J ends lost 1 base and 4 bases respectively, with 10 bases between them. Here immunoSEQ multiplex PCR was the method, and the copy in TCRdb shows in-frame clones only, minus some. Of hundreds of thousands of clones listed, 75% to 95% were seen once; the top ten hold around 6.5%. The chain carries TRBV6-1 and TRBJ1-1, with D perhaps TRBD1 (6 bases). Sequencing was done on a sample of PBMCs. The sequence derives from a man aged 40-50 years with head and neck cancer. The CDR3 bases are TGTGCCAGCAGTGAAGGGGACACCACCACTGAAGCTTTCTTT. Protein sequence: CASSEGDTTTEAFF.